Each of the 14 T cell receptor beta chains below was sequenced from the same sample in a study of blood T cells in healthy people across ages. For the second PCR, which ran for about 7 to 12 cycles, a sample-barcoded 5' primer and a J-beta primer mix were used. From the 5' RACE reads, TCRdb called clonotypes with MiXCR, one entry per CDR3 protein. Among about 1.8 million distinct CDR3 sequences listed, about 49% were seen once. The sequenced material came from blood. The receptor set was obtained from a woman in her forties in good health.

The chain recombines TRBV12-3 or TRBV12-4 with TRBJ2-5, with D hard to call. Between the trimmed V and J ends, which lost 5 bases and 4 bases, there was a span of 14 bases. This CDR3 has 14 amino acids. CDR3 bases: TGTGCCAGCAGTCGAGACACGCTACTAGAGACCCAGTACTTC. It is translated as CASSRDTLLETQYF.

V gene TRBV6-2 or TRBV6-3 combines with J gene TRBJ1-2, with 10 bases identical to TRBD1. The CDR3 sequence is 16 residues long. The germline V gene encodes CDR1 MNHEY and CDR2 SVGEGT. Unmatched junction bases numbered 9, after V lost 4 bases and J lost 4 bases. CDR3 sequence (DNA): TGTGCCAGCAGTTCCACGGGACAGGGGTTCGGCTATGGCTACACCTTC. Translating gives CASSSTGQGFGYGYTF.

This clonotype occurred a few times. V gene TRBV6-5 combines with J gene TRBJ2-7; 7 nucleotides align to TRBD2. This CDR3 has 14 residues. Trimming took 0 bases from V and 10 from J; bases not matched to a gene: 9. The germline CDR1 and CDR2 sequences are MNHEY and SVGAGI. The CDR3, as DNA: TGTGCCAGCAGTTACTCGCCACTAGCGATGACTCAGTACTTC. This translates into CASSYSPLAMTQYF.

Only a few counts were recorded for this clonotype. The chain combines TRBV7-8 with TRBJ2-5; TRBD1 aligns across 7 bases. CDR3 length: 14 residues. The junction had 9 bases not matched to a gene; V was cut back by 6 bases and J by 5 bases. Germline lookup yields CDR1 SGHVS and CDR2 FQNEAQ. As DNA, the CDR3 is TGTGCCAGCAGGGGCAGTAGGGGGCTTGAGACCCAGTACTTC. It encodes CASRGSRGLETQYF.

The V gene is TRBV2, the J gene TRBJ2-3; no reliable D call. V gave up 4 bases and J gave up 6 bases, with 11 bases separating them. Germline values: CDR1 SNHLY, CDR2 FYNNEI. The CDR3 runs 13 residues. As DNA, the CDR3 is TGTGCCAGCAGTGTCCCTGGGCCGGATACGCAGTATTTT. Residues: CASSVPGPDTQYF.

The chain combines TRBV14 with TRBJ2-3; D gene uncertain. V was trimmed by 1 base and J by 6 bases, leaving 11 bases between them. Germline V gene data show CDR1 as SGHDN and CDR2 as FVKESK. The CDR3 runs 14 residues. CDR3: CASSQAGSRDTQYF. Written as DNA, the CDR3 is TGTGCCAGCAGCCAAGCCGGATCCAGGGATACGCAGTATTTT.

The chain couples TRBV6-5 to TRBJ1-3, with 7 nucleotides matching TRBD1. V gave up 8 bases and J gave up 0 bases; unmatched junction bases: 4. The CDR3 length is 14 residues. Germline loops: CDR1 MNHEY, CDR2 SVGAGI. As DNA, the CDR3 is TGTGCCAGCCATCGGACAGGCTCTGGAAACACCATATATTTT. Its protein product is CASHRTGSGNTIYF.

This clonotype appeared once. This sequence joins TRBV20-1 and TRBJ1-5; TRBD1 matches at 9 bases. V shed 5 bases and J 1 base; nucleotides not matched to a gene: 6. Germline V lookup: CDR1 DFQATT, CDR2 SNEGSKA (reference sequence). The length of the CDR3 is 15 residues. The CDR3 loop reads CSAFDRGSSNQPQHF. CDR3 in DNA: TGCAGTGCTTTTGACAGGGGGAGCAGCAATCAGCCCCAGCATTTT.

There are a few counts of this clonotype. The V gene is TRBV7-9, the J gene TRBJ1-2; the D gene is possibly TRBD1 (5 bases). Germline values: CDR1 SEHNR, CDR2 FQNEAQ (reference sequence). The V end lost 5 bases, the J end lost 4 bases, and 23 bases lay between the germline ends. This CDR3 has 17 amino acids. CDR3 coding DNA: TGTGCCAGCAGCCTACCACAGGAGGTCCCCGGGGGCTATGGCTACACCTTC. Translated: CASSLPQEVPGGYGYTF.

The J gene is TRBJ1-5, the V gene TRBV6-1, with 12 bases lining up with TRBD1. CDR3 length equals 16 residues. V shed 6 bases and J 7 bases; nucleotides not matched to a gene: 10. Germline assignment: CDR1 MNHNS and CDR2 SASEGT. The DNA for the CDR3 is TGTGCCAGCAGCACGCGGGACAGGGGGCTTGGGCAGCCCCAGCATTTT. Translated, it gives CASSTRDRGLGQPQHF.

The chain joins TRBV6-2 or TRBV6-3 to TRBJ1-2; D not resolved. CDR1 is MNHEY and CDR2 is SVGEGT in the germline V gene. This CDR3 contains 15 residues. The ends were cut back, 8 bases at V and 2 bases at J, with 18 bases in the middle. This chain's CDR3 is CASSWPEGKNYGYTF. The CDR3 bases are TGTGCCAGCTCCTGGCCTGAGGGCAAGAACTATGGCTACACCTTC.

The rearrangement links TRBV28 to TRBJ2-5, with 8 bases that match TRBD1. The germline CDR1 and CDR2 sequences are MDHEN and SYDVKM. The trim removed 6 bases at V and 1 base at J, leaving 10 bases unmatched. This CDR3 has 16 residues. The CDR3 sequence is CASRSGQGFRQETQYF. CDR3 nucleotides: TGTGCCAGCAGGAGCGGACAGGGTTTTCGCCAAGAGACCCAGTACTTC.

This chain connects TRBV11-2 to TRBJ2-7; D call uncertain. V lost 5 bases and J 0 bases, leaving 17 bases between the germline ends. CDR3 size: 16 residues. Germline CDR1 reads SGHAT; CDR2 reads FQNNGV. The CDR3, as DNA: TGTGCCAGCAGCCCTAGGGTTGCCTGGGGCTCCTACGAGCAGTACTTC. It encodes CASSPRVAWGSYEQYF.

The CDR3 nucleotides read TGTGCCACCAGTGCAAGGGGCCAAACTTACGAGCAGTACTTC. Translating gives CATSARGQTYEQYF. This sequence joins TRBV24-1 and TRBJ2-7, with D tentatively TRBD1 (5 bases). The germline V gene has CDR1 KGHDR and CDR2 SFDVKD. The CDR3 has 14 residues. Trimming left V 5 bases short and J 4 bases short, with 14 bases between.